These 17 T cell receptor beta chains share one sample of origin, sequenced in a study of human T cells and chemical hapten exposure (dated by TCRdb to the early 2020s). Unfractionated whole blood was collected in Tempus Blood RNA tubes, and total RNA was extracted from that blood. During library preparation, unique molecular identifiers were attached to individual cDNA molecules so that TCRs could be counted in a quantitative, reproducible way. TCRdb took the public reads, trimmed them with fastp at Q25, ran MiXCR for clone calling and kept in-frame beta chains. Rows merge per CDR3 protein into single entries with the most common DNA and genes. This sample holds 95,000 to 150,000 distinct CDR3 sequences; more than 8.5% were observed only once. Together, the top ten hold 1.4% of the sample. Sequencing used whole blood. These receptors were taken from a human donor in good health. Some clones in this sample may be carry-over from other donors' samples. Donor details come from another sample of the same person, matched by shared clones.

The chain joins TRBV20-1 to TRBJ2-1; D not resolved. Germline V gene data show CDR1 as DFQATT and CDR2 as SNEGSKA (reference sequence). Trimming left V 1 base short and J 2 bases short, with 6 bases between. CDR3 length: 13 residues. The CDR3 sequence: CSARGLTYNEQFF. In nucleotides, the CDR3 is TGCAGTGCTAGAGGGTTGACCTACAATGAGCAGTTCTTC.

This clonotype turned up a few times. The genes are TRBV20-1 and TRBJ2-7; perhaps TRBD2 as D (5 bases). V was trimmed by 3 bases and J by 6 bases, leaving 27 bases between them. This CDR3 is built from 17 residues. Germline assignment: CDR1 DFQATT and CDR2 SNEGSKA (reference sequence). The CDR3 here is CSASSPAVGSSYGEQYF. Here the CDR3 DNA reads TGCAGTGCTAGCTCGCCGGCAGTGGGGAGCTCCTACGGCGAGCAGTACTTC.

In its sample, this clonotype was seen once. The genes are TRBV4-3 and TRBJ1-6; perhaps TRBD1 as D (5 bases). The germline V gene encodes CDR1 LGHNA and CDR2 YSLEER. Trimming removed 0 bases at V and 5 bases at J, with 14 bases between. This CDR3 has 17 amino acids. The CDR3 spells CASSQDSLATDNSPLHF. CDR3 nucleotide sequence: TGCGCCAGCAGCCAAGATTCCCTGGCGACAGATAATTCACCCCTCCACTTT.

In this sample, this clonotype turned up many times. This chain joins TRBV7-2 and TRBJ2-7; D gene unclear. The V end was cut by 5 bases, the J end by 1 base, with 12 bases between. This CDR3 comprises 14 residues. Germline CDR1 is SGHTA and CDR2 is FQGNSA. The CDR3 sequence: CASSPTASSYEQYF. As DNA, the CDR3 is TGTGCCAGCAGCCCCACGGCCTCATCCTACGAGCAGTACTTC. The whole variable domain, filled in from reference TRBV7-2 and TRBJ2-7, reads GAGVSQSPSNKVTEKGKDVELRCDPISGHTALYWYRQSLGQGLEFLIYFQGNSAPDKSGLPSDRFSAERTGGSVSTLTIQRTQQEDSAVYLCASSPTASSYEQYFGPGTRLTVT.

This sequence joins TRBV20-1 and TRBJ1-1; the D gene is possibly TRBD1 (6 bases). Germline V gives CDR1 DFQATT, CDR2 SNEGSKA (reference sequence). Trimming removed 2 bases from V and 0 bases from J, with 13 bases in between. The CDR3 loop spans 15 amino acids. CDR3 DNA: TGCAGTGCTAGAAGGGGGGGGGGGTTGAACACTGAAGCTTTCTTT. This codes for CSARRGGGLNTEAFF.

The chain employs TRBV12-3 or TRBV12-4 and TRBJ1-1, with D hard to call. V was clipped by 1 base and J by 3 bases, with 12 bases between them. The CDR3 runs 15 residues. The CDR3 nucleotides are TGTGCCAGCAGTTTAGTCGGCATTGGGGACACTGAAGCTTTCTTT. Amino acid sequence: CASSLVGIGDTEAFF.

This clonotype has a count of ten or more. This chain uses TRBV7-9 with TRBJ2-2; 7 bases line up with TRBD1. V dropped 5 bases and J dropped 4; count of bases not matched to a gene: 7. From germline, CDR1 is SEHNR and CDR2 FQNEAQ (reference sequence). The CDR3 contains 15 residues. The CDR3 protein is CASSPQGKITGELFF. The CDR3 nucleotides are TGTGCCAGCAGCCCACAGGGGAAGATCACCGGGGAGCTGTTTTTT.

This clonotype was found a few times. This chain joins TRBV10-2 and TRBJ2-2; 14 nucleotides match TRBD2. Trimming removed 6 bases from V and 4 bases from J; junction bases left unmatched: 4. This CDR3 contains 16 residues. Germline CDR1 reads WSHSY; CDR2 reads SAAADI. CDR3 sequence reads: CASRGLAGEITGELFF. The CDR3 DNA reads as TGCGCCAGCAGGGGACTAGCGGGAGAAATCACCGGGGAGCTGTTTTTT.

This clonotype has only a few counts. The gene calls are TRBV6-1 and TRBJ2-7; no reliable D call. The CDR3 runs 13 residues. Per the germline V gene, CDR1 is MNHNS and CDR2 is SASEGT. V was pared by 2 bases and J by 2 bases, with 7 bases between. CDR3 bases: TGTGCCAGCAGTGAAAGCCTGGCCTACGAGCAGTACTTC. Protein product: CASSESLAYEQYF.

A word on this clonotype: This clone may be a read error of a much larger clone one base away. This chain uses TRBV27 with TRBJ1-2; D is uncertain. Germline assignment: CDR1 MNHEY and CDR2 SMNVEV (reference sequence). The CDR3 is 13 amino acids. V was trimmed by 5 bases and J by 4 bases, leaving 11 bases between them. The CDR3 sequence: CASSGAESYGYTF. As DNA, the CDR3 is TGTGCCAGCAGTGGTGCAGAGTCCTATGGCTACACCTTC.

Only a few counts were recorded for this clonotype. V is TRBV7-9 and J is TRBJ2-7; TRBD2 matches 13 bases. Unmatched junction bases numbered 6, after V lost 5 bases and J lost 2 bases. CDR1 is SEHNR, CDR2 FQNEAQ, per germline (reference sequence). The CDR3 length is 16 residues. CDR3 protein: CASSDGLAGAAYEQYF. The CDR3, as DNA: TGTGCCAGCAGCGATGGACTAGCGGGAGCTGCCTACGAGCAGTACTTC.

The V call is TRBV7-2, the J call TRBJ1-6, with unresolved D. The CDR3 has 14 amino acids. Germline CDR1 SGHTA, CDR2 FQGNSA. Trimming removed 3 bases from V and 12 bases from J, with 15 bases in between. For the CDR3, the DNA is TGTGCCAGCAGCTTGGAACAGAGCCGCCTACCCCTCCACTTT. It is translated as CASSLEQSRLPLHF.

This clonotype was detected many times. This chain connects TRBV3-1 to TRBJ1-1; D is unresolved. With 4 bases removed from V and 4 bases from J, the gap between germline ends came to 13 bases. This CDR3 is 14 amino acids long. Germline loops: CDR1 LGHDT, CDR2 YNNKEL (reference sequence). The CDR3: CASSPSGRFTEAFF. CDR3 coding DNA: TGTGCCAGCAGCCCATCCGGCCGTTTCACTGAAGCTTTCTTT.

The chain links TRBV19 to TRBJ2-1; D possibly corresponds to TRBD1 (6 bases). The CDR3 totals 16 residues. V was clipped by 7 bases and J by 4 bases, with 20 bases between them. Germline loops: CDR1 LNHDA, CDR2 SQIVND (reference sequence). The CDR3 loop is CASNWQVGGPYNEQFF. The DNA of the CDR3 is TGTGCCAGTAACTGGCAAGTAGGGGGACCTTACAATGAGCAGTTCTTC.

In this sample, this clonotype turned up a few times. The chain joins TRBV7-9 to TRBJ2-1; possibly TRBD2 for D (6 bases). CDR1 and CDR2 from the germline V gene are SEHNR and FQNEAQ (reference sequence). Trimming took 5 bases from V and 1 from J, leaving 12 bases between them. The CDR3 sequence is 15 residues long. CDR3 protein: CASSQVGLSYNEQFF. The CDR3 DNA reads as TGTGCCAGCAGCCAAGTAGGACTATCCTACAATGAGCAGTTCTTC.

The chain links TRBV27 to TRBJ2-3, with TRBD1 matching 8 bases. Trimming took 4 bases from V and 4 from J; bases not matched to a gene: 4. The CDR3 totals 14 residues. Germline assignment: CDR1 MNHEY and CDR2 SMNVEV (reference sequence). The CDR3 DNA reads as TGTGCCAGCAGTTCTCAGGGGGCCCCAGATACGCAGTATTTT. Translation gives CASSSQGAPDTQYF.

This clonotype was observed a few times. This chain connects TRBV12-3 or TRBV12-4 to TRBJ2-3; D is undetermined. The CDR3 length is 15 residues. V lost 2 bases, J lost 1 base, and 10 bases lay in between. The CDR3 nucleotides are TGTGCCAGCAGTTTAAGCAGGCCCGGCACAGATACGCAGTATTTT. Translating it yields CASSLSRPGTDTQYF.